These 4 T cell receptor beta chains originate from one sample sequenced in a study of CD8+CD57+ T cells in acquired aplastic anemia. Profiles of TCR beta VDJ and CDR3 were generated from a genomic DNA template. TCRdb passed the reads through MiXCR, listing each CDR3 protein once. The top ten hold over 7.5% of the sample, which has about 240,000 distinct CDR3 sequences, around half seen once. Only patients with CD8+CD57+ cell expansion on flow cytometry were chosen for sequencing. Sequenced sample: sorted CD4+, CD8+, or CD8+CD57+ T cells (not recorded which) from PBMCs. All receptors derive from a human donor with aplastic anemia.

V gene TRBV7-3 combines with J gene TRBJ1-2; D gene uncertain. Germline values: CDR1 SGHTA, CDR2 FQGTGA. V lost 5 bases and J lost 2, with 9 bases in between. CDR3 length equals 13 residues. CDR3 DNA sequence: TGTGCCAGCAGCCCCCTCAAGAACTATGGCTACACCTTC. This sequence encodes CASSPLKNYGYTF.

This clonotype was detected ten times or more. This chain links TRBV7-3 with TRBJ2-3; D not certain. Trimming removed 4 bases at V and 6 bases at J, with 17 bases between. This CDR3 comprises 15 residues. Germline V CDR1 and CDR2: SGHTA, FQGTGA. The CDR3 DNA follows: TGTGCCAGCAGCTCTTGGGGTAGTGATGGGGATACGCAGTATTTT. Translation: CASSSWGSDGDTQYF.

This CDR3 reads CATSRAPGGGANVLTF. CDR3 DNA: TGTGCCACCAGCAGAGCCCCAGGGGGTGGGGCCAACGTCCTGACTTTC. The chain uses TRBV15 and TRBJ2-6; 7 bases map to TRBD1. Trimming took 1 base from V and 3 from J; bases not matched to a gene: 3. This CDR3 comprises 16 residues. CDR1 and CDR2 (germline): LNHNV, YYDKDF (reference sequence).

The rearrangement uses TRBV7-2 and TRBJ2-2, with 8 bases lining up with TRBD1. The CDR3 extends over 16 amino acids. In germline, CDR1 is SGHTA, CDR2 FQGNSA. J gave up 4 bases and V 1 base, and 5 bases lay outside the gene matches. Here the CDR3 DNA reads TGTGCCAGCAGCTTAGTGGGGACAGGTAGCACCGGGGAGCTGTTTTTT. Encoded protein: CASSLVGTGSTGELFF.